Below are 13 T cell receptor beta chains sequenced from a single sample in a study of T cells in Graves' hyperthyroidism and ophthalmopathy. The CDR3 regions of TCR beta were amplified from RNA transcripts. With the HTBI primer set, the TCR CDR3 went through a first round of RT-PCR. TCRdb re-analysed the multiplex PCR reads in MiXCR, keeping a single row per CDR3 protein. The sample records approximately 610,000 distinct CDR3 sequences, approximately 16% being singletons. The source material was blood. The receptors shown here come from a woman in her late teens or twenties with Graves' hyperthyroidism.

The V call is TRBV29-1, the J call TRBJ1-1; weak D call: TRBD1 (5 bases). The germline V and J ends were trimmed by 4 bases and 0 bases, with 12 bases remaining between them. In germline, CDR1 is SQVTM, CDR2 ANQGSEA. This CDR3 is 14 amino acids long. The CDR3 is CSVGWDPMNTEAFF. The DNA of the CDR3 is TGCAGCGTTGGCTGGGACCCTATGAACACTGAAGCTTTCTTT. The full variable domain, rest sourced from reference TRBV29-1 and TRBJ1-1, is SAVISQKPSRDICQRGTSLTIQCQVDSQVTMMFWYRQQPGQSLTLIATANQGSEATYESGFVIDKFPISRPNLTFSTLTVSNMSPEDSSIYLCSVGWDPMNTEAFFGQGTRLTVV.

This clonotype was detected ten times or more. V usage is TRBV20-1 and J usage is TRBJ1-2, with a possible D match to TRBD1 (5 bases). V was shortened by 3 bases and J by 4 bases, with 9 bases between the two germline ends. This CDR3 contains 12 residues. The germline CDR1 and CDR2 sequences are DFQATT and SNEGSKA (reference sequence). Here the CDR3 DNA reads TGCAGTGCTAGGGGGACCAGCTATGGCTACACCTTC. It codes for CSARGTSYGYTF.

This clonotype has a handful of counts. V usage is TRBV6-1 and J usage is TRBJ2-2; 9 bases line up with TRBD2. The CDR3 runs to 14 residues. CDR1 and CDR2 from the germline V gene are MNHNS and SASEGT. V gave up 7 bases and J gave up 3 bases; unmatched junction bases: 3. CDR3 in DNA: TGTGCCAGCACCGCTAGCGGGGACACCGGGGAGCTGTTTTTT. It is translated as CASTASGDTGELFF.

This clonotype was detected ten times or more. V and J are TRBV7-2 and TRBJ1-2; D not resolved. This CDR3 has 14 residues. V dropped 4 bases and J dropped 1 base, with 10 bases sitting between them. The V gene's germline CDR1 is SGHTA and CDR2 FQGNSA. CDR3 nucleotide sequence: TGTGCCAGCAGCTACGTTAGGGATAACTATGGCTACACCTTC. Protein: CASSYVRDNYGYTF.

The CDR3 region is CASSLNPAGGFNEQFF. The CDR3, as DNA: TGTGCCAGCAGCTTAAATCCAGCGGGGGGTTTCAATGAGCAGTTCTTC. The V call is TRBV7-2, the J call TRBJ2-1, with TRBD2 identical over 9 bases. The CDR3 is 16 residues long. The trim removed 2 bases at V and 6 bases at J, leaving 8 bases unmatched. CDR1 and CDR2 (germline): SGHTA, FQGNSA. Based on the CDR3 plus reference TRBV7-2 and TRBJ2-1, the full variable domain is GAGVSQSPSNKVTEKGKDVELRCDPISGHTALYWYRQSLGQGLEFLIYFQGNSAPDKSGLPSDRFSAERTGGSVSTLTIQRTQQEDSAVYLCASSLNPAGGFNEQFFGPGTRLTVL.

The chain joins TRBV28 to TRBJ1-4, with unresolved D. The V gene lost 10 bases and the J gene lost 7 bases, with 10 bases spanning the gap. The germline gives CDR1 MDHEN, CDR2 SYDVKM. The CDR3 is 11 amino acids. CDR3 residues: CATVGGEKLFF. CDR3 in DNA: TGTGCCACCGTAGGCGGTGAAAAACTGTTTTTT. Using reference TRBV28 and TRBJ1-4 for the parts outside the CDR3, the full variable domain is DVKVTQSSRYLVKRTGEKVFLECVQDMDHENMFWYRQDPGLGLRLIYFSYDVKMKEKGDIPEGYSVSREKKERFSLILESASTNQTSMYLCATVGGEKLFFGSGTQLSVL.

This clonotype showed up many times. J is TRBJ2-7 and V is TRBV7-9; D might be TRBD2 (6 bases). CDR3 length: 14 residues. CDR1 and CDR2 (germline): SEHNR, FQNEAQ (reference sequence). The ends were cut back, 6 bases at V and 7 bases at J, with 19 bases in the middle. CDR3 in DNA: TGTGCCAGCAGTCAGCCGGGACTCCTCTCGGAGCAGTACTTC. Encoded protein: CASSQPGLLSEQYF.

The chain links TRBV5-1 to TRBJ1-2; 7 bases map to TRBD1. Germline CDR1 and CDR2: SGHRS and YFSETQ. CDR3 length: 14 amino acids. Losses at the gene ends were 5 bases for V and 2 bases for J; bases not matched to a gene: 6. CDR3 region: CASSKGAPNYGYTF. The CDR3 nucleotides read TGCGCCAGCAGTAAGGGGGCTCCCAACTATGGCTACACCTTC.

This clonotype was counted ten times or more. The CDR3 sequence is CASSLRPSYTDTQYF. The CDR3 nucleotides are TGTGCCAGCAGTCTACGGCCCAGCTACACAGATACGCAGTATTTT. The chain combines TRBV11-2 with TRBJ2-3; D ambiguous. Germline CDR1 SGHAT, CDR2 FQNNGV. Trimming took 6 bases from V and 2 from J, leaving 15 bases between them. CDR3 size: 15 residues.

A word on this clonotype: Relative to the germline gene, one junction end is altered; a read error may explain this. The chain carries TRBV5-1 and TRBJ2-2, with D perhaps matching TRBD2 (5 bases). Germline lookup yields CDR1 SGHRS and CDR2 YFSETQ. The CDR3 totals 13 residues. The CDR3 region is CASSLAGSGEPFF. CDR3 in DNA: TGCGCCAGCAGCTTGGCGGGCTCCGGGGAGCCGTTTTTT. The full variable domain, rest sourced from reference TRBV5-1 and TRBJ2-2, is KAGVTQTPRYLIKTRGQQVTLSCSPISGHRSVSWYQQTPGQGLQFLFEYFSETQRNKGNFPGRFSGRQFSNSRSEMNVSTLELGDSALYLCASSLAGSGEPFFGEGSRLTVL.

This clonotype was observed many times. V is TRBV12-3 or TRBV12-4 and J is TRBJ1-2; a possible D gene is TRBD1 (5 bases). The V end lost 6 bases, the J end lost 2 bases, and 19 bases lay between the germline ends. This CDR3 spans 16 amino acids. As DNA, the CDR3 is TGTGCCAGCAGCCCTACGATTTGGGACCGGAACTATGGCTACACCTTC. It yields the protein CASSPTIWDRNYGYTF.

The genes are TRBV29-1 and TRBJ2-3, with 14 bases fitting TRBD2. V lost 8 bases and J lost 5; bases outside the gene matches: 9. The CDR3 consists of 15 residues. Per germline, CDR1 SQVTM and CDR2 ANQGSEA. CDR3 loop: CSTRGLAGDLDTQYF. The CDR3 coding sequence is TGCAGCACGAGGGGACTAGCGGGAGATTTAGATACGCAGTATTTT.

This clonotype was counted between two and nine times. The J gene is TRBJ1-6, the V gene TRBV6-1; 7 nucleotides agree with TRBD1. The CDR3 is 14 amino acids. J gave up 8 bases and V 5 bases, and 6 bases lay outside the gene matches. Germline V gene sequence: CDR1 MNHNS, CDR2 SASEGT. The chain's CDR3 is CASSRFQGDSPLHF. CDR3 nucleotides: TGTGCCAGCAGTCGGTTCCAGGGGGATTCACCCCTCCACTTT.